This T cell receptor beta chain was captured by sequencing in a study of blood T cell repertoires in COVID-19. Study information: The United States, Italy and Spain were the sources of the acute and convalescent COVID-19 samples.

Profiled with immunoSEQ multiplex PCR; TCRdb holds only in-frame clones, not every one. The repertoire has more than 95,000 clones, 82% of them found once; the top ten carry around 4.8%. The receptor comes from a man in his sixties with acute or convalescent COVID-19. The sequencing input was peripheral blood.

CDR3 residues: CSVEDANYGYTF. CDR3 DNA: TGCAGCGTTGAAGACGCTAACTATGGCTACACCTTC. The chain joins TRBV29-1 to TRBJ1-2; D is ambiguous. Germline assignment: CDR1 SQVTM and CDR2 ANQGSEA. V was pared by 0 bases and J by 0 bases, with 2 bases between. This CDR3 has 12 residues.